Listed below are T cell receptor beta chains from one sample, sequenced in a study of early T cells in non-severe SARS-CoV-2 infection. Via MiXCR, TCRdb re-called the 5' RACE reads, giving one row per CDR3 protein. The sample includes tens of thousands of distinct CDR3 sequences, less than 8.5% seen only once; the top ten take approximately 8.3%. Sequenced: whole blood. The receptors were sampled from an adult who was a healthcare worker with PCR-confirmed SARS-CoV-2 infection or an uninfected control (not recorded which). Each CDR3 is given with its conserved first and last residue. The D gene is left open where the match is weak. Only part of the rows carry a size: once, few, many, or a class if the clone is expanded.

>-|TRBJ2-2|TRBV29-1|many
TGCAGCGTTGATTCGGGATTGGGGGAGCTGTTTTTT
CSVDSGLGELFF
>-|TRBJ2-3|TRBV13|few
TGTGCCAGCAGCTTATTTTGGGGGAATACGCAGTATTTT
CASSLFWGNTQYF
>-|TRBJ1-1|TRBV7-2|many
TGTGCCAGCAGCTTAGGGGTCGGGACTGAAGCTTTCTTT
CASSLGVGTEAFF
>-|TRBJ1-1|TRBV12-3/TRBV12-4|many
TGTGCCAGCAGTTTAACCGGGAGGTATGCTGAAGCTTTCTTT
CASSLTGRYAEAFF
>-|TRBJ1-5|TRBV2|-
TGTGCCAGCAGTGAACTTTCAACGAGTCAGCCCCAGCATTTT
CASSELSTSQPQHF
>TRBD1|TRBJ1-1|TRBV6-6|-
TGTGCCAGCAGCCCCGGGACAGGGGTGGCGAACACTGAAGCTTTCTTT
CASSPGTGVANTEAFF
>-|TRBJ1-5|TRBV7-2|many
TGTGCCAGCAGTCTCGGCCGCAATCAGCCCCAGCATTTT
CASSLGRNQPQHF
>-|TRBJ2-7|TRBV30|many
TGTGCCGGTTGGACGTCCAGCTCCTACGAGCAGTACTTC
CAGWTSSSYEQYF
>-|TRBJ1-4|TRBV4-1|-
TGCGCCAGCAGCCAAGATAGAGGAGGAGGGCGGAATGAAAAACTGTTTTTT
CASSQDRGGGRNEKLFF
>TRBD1|TRBJ2-2|TRBV15|few
TGTGCCACCAGCAAAAACAGGGGGCTAAGCACCGGGGAGCTGTTTTTT
CATSKNRGLSTGELFF
>TRBD1|TRBJ2-3|TRBV29-1|-
TGCAGCGTTCCCGGGACAGCGAAACTCTTGAACACAGATACGCAGTATTTT
CSVPGTAKLLNTDTQYF
>-|TRBJ2-7|TRBV9|few
TGTGCCAGCAGCGTCGCGGGGGCTTCCTCCTACGAGCAGTACTTC
CASSVAGASSYEQYF
>-|TRBJ2-5|TRBV19|few
TGTGCCAGTAGTATCGGAGGACAGCAAGAGACCCAGTACTTC
CASSIGGQQETQYF
>-|TRBJ2-3|TRBV5-1|many
TGCGCCAGCAGCTTGCAGGGGCACAAGGCAGATACGCAGTATTTT
CASSLQGHKADTQYF
>TRBD1|TRBJ2-7|TRBV28|many
TGTGCCAGCAGTTTTCCTACACCGGGACAGGAAAGCTCCTACGAGCAGTACTTC
CASSFPTPGQESSYEQYF
>-|TRBJ1-2|TRBV7-2|many
TGTGCCATTTGGAGTAACTATGGCTACACCTTC
CAIWSNYGYTF
>-|TRBJ1-2|TRBV20-1|-
TGCAGTGCTACCAGGGAATATGGCTACACCTTC
CSATREYGYTF
>TRBD1|TRBJ1-3|TRBV4-1|many
TGCGCCAGCAGCCAAGACCTGAACAGGGGAGCTGGAAACACCATATATTTT
CASSQDLNRGAGNTIYF
>-|TRBJ2-4|TRBV27|-
TGTGCCAGCTCTCCAACTAGCCAGGTTTCTCTTCAGTACTTC
CASSPTSQVSLQYF
>TRBD1|TRBJ2-7|TRBV5-4|many
TGTGCCAGCAGCTGGGGACAGGGATTCTACGAGCAGTACTTC
CASSWGQGFYEQYF
>-|TRBJ2-1|TRBV7-9|many
TGTGCCAGCAGCTTAGCCCAGAGTCCCCCTTGGAATGAGCAGTTCTTC
CASSLAQSPPWNEQFF
>-|TRBJ2-1|TRBV5-5|many
TGTGCCAGCAGCCGCGTGACTTGGAGGGTCGATGAGCAGTTCTTC
CASSRVTWRVDEQFF
>TRBD2|TRBJ2-1|TRBV6-1|few
TGTGCCAGCACGGGGAGCGGGGGCTTCGGCAATGAGCAGTTCTTC
CASTGSGGFGNEQFF
>-|TRBJ1-2|TRBV6-6|-
TGTGCCAGCAGTTACTCGCCCCTTTCAGGGGTTGGCTACACCTTC
CASSYSPLSGVGYTF
>-|TRBJ2-7|TRBV7-2|-
TGTGCCAGCAGCCACGGAATGGAAACCCTCTCCTACGAGCAGTACTTC
CASSHGMETLSYEQYF
>TRBD1|TRBJ2-7|TRBV27|many
TGTGCCAGCAGTTTTGGGACAGGGTCCTCATACGAGCAGTACTTC
CASSFGTGSSYEQYF
>-|TRBJ1-6|TRBV28|many
TGTGCCAGCACCGCGCTGGGCAGGGTGGGCTCACCCCTCCACTTT
CASTALGRVGSPLHF
>TRBD1|TRBJ2-5|TRBV5-4|-
TGTGCCAGCAGCATAAGACAGGGGCCAGAGACCCAGTACTTC
CASSIRQGPETQYF
>-|TRBJ1-1|TRBV29-1|many
TGCAGCGTTCTACCCGACCGGGCGAGCACTGAAGCTTTCTTT
CSVLPDRASTEAFF
>-|TRBJ1-1|TRBV28|many
TGTGCCAGCAGTTCAAGACAGCTAGGGAAAGCTTTCTTT
CASSSRQLGKAFF
>-|TRBJ2-5|TRBV3-1|-
TGTGCCAGCAGCCCTAGCAGGGAGACCCAGTACTTC
CASSPSRETQYF
>-|TRBJ2-7|TRBV28|few
TGTGCCAGCAGTTTATGGGGGGAACCCTACGAGCAGTACTTC
CASSLWGEPYEQYF
>-|TRBJ2-7|TRBV18|many
TGTGCCAGCTCACTACAGGGATCCGAGCAGTACTTC
CASSLQGSEQYF
>-|TRBJ1-3|TRBV7-2|many
TGTGCCAGCAGCTTAAAGCTGGTGGGCTCTGGAAACACCATATATTTT
CASSLKLVGSGNTIYF
>-|TRBJ1-1|TRBV7-9|many
TGTGCCAGCAGCCACGACCCTAGGACAGCCAACACTGAAGCTTTCTTT
CASSHDPRTANTEAFF
>-|TRBJ2-6|TRBV14|few
TGTGCCAGCAGCCCCGTACCGGGGGCCAACGTCCTGACTTTC
CASSPVPGANVLTF
>-|TRBJ2-1|TRBV10-3|many
TGTGCCATCAGTCCCCGGGACTTAAGTTACAATGAGCAGTTCTTC
CAISPRDLSYNEQFF
>TRBD1|TRBJ2-5|TRBV12-3/TRBV12-4|many
TGTGCCAGCACATACTATAACAGGGGCGTCAGGACAAGAGAGACCCAGTACTTC
CASTYYNRGVRTRETQYF
>TRBD2|TRBJ2-3|TRBV12-3/TRBV12-4|many
TGTGCCAGCAGTTTGCCGGGGGGAGGCACAGATACGCAGTATTTT
CASSLPGGGTDTQYF
>-|TRBJ2-1|TRBV10-3|many
TGTGCCATCAGTGATGGACAGACAAATGAGCAGTTCTTC
CAISDGQTNEQFF
>-|TRBJ2-7|TRBV2|few
TGTGCCAGCAGTGAAGTCCTCCAGGGGATCTACGAGCAGTACTTC
CASSEVLQGIYEQYF
>TRBD2|TRBJ2-7|TRBV6-1|-
TGTGCCAGCTCTGGGACTAGCGAAACCTACGAGCAGTACTTC
CASSGTSETYEQYF
>-|TRBJ1-2|TRBV12-3/TRBV12-4|-
TGTGCCAGCAGCTCGACAGGTGAATATGGCTACACCTTC
CASSSTGEYGYTF
>TRBD1|TRBJ2-7|TRBV20-1|many
TGCAGTGCTATTCACTCCGGGACAGTCTCCTACGAGCAGTACTTC
CSAIHSGTVSYEQYF
>TRBD1|TRBJ2-7|TRBV12-3/TRBV12-4|few
TGTGCCAGCAGCTCCGACAGGGACGAGCAGTACTTC
CASSSDRDEQYF
>TRBD1|TRBJ1-1|TRBV7-2|many
TGTGCCAGCAGCCGACGGACAGGATCAATGAACACTGAAGCTTTCTTT
CASSRRTGSMNTEAFF
>TRBD1|TRBJ2-2|TRBV4-1|many
TGCGCCAGCACCGCGGTACAGGGGGCTACCGGGGAGCTGTTTTTT
CASTAVQGATGELFF
>TRBD2|TRBJ2-5|TRBV29-1|many
TGCAGCGTTGAATATGGGACTAGCGGCGGAGAGACCCAGTACTTC
CSVEYGTSGGETQYF
>-|TRBJ1-6|TRBV5-6|-
TGTGCCAGCAGCTTGGTCCGCCGCCCGATGAATTCACCCCTCCACTTT
CASSLVRRPMNSPLHF